This TCR beta chain was captured in a study of shared clonotypes between healthy human individuals (dated by TCRdb to about 2020). With respect to the entire study: Two women and a few men aged 18 to 49 years were included in the cohort. Between about 0.8 and 9 billion PBMCs per donor were obtained by leukapheresis. For each donor, CD4 naive and CD4 memory were each given three plates, CD8 naive was given two plates, and CD8 memory was given one plate. Different laboratories and diverse techniques were used to prepare libraries and sequence TCR repertoires, to increase sequencing depth and limit assay-specific biases. To estimate repertoire size and how much clonotype sharing occurs between individuals, the study deeply sequenced the blood TCR repertoires of several healthy adults.

Donors were healthy HIV-negative adults with no recently reported acute infections or vaccinations. Every donor was a Caucasian adult residing in Nashville, Tennessee, USA. CD4+ T cells were enriched by magnetic negative selection, after which naive cells were positively selected on CD45RA and the negative fraction was taken as the memory subset. Blood was collected by leukapheresis, and PBMCs were isolated by Ficoll-Histopaque density gradient centrifugation and then cryopreserved in liquid nitrogen vapor phase. Analytical flow cytometry was used to check the purity and quantity of each magnetically sorted T cell population. Genomic DNA was isolated from every sorted fraction and measured by UV absorbance on a Nanodrop 2000c. Overall study results and their limits: Rarefaction of sorted-subset datasets indicated incomplete sequencing despite the large sequencing depth. Because the study included a small number of donors, the genetic and exposure-history diversity represented was limited. Pairwise subsampling led to the expectation that sequencing depth would affect the degree of clonotype sharing among donors. Naive subsets generally had larger estimated clonotype richness than memory subsets did. Sharing across a few donors was observed for about 5% of naive CD4, under 4% of naive CD8, 2% to 2.5% of memory CD4, and about 0.39% of memory CD8 clonotypes. Sampling was restricted to blood, and TCR repertoires in tissue are likely to differ from TCR repertoires in blood. Compared with non-shared clonotypes, clonotypes shared by all four sorted-subset donors had higher generation probabilities.

Using the deep immunoSEQ assay, TCR CDR3 regions were amplified from genomic DNA by multiplex PCR. Extracted genomic DNA from each cell subset was distributed evenly across all wells of several immunoSEQ 96-well plates, and each plate was treated as a replicate. For sorted subsets, each replicate PCR was loaded with 150 to 250 ng genomic DNA, equivalent to 30,000 or so T cell genomes. The purified libraries were quantified using a Qubit 3.0 fluorometer, sized with a Bioanalyzer 2100, and then quantified again using the KAPA Library Quantification kit. Every immunoSEQ 96-well plate was sequenced on a dedicated single-read 150-cycle Illumina NextSeq 550 flow cell. As for how the authors treated the data: Because only junctional sequences without quality scores were contained in the immunoSEQ output, filtering matching that applied to full-length reads could not be performed. To assign V/J genes and CDR3, sequences were annotated using PyIR, a Python wrapper for IgBLAST v1.9, with IMGT germline references. Reads were removed for weak V/J assignments (E-value above 1e-6), missing CDR3, stop codons, out-of-frame junctions, or ambiguous translated residues. V3J clonotypes were defined as sequences sharing the same inferred V gene, J gene, and CDR3 amino acid sequence. Percentage overlap between repertoires was calculated by dividing the number of shared unique clonotypes by the size of the smaller repertoire. Repertoire richness was assessed with RTK rarefaction, the Chao1 estimator, and Recon v2.1 estimates of unobserved clonotypes. Generation probabilities for all TCRbeta clonotypes obtained by the gDNA method from a few donors were computed using OLGA. TCRdb holds this immuneACCESS table with in-frame rearrangements only. Some clones are missing; in checked studies, unresolved V genes explain under half, and the rest has no known cause. V, J and clone size are taken as reported in that table, and D and trimming were inferred from the DNA itself. In this sample the table shows around 2.5 million clones, under 95% of which occur a single time. The biggest ten clones account for roughly 0.36% of the sample.

A remark on this clone: Its antigen is still unknown. There are no base qualities to consult, and no much larger clone falls within one base.

This receptor was obtained from a young man in good health. Some clones in this sample may be carry-over from other donors' samples. The specimen was naive CD4+ T cells from PBMCs. The cell subset or site label here, explained by the study, means: CD45RA+ positively selected.

The CDR3 region reads CASSIGGRFHEQYF. The DNA sequence reads TGTGCCAGTAGTATCGGCGGGAGGTTTCACGAGCAGTACTTC. In this chain, TRBV19 is recombined with TRBJ2-7; 8 central bases correspond to TRBD2. For this chain, trimming is 3 bases at the V end and 5 bases at the J end, and the number of junction bases without a gene match is 6. CDR1 and CDR2 are drawn from the germline V gene (reference sequence): LNHDA, SQIVND. The CDR3 goes from the cysteine to the phenylalanine over 14 residues. The kept DNA is CDR3 alone, 42 bases in frame from the first base.